This TCR beta chain emerged from a study of shared clonotypes between healthy human individuals. Study-wide findings and caveats: When compared with the clonotypes that were shared by all four sorted-subset donors, the non-shared clonotypes turned out to have lower generation probabilities.

At deep level, the assay was performed. For sorted subsets, about 200 ng DNA per replicate equaled around 28,000 T cell genomes. Sequencing was performed with immunoSEQ multiplex PCR; in TCRdb, only in-frame clones are kept and a portion is missing. This table holds about a million clones, about 80% found once. About this clone itself: Antigen specificity is unknown.

The V end lost 7 bases, the J end lost 0 bases, and 7 bases lay between the germline ends. This CDR3 spans 13 amino acids. Germline V CDR1 and CDR2: LNHDA, SQIVND (reference sequence). The sample comprised memory CD4+ T cells sorted from blood. Subset defined: CD45RA-negative fraction. The clonotype was recovered from a man aged 18 to 30 in good health. The rearrangement uses TRBV19 and TRBJ1-5; D is unclear. The CDR3, as DNA: TGTGCCAGTATGTGGGGTAGCAATCAGCCCCAGCATTTT. Protein product: CASMWGSNQPQHF.